Listed here are 13 T cell receptor beta chains from one sample, sequenced in a study of naive and memory T cell subsets. TCR cDNA received a 3' ligated oligonucleotide that carried a UMI. The SP2 primer and nested alpha and beta constant region primers amplified ligated cDNA in four rounds. TCRdb independently ran MiXCR on the 5' RACE reads; one entry per CDR3 protein. The sample holds 55,000 to 70,000 distinct CDR3 sequences; about 7% are singletons and the top ten take roughly a tenth. The receptors were gathered from a male donor in good health.

The J gene is TRBJ2-1, the V gene TRBV5-6; 7 bases align to TRBD2. The CDR3 is 16 residues long. The V and J ends lost 3 bases and 3 bases, in that order; junction bases with no gene match: 9. Per the germline V gene, CDR1 is SGHDT and CDR2 is YYEEEE. CDR3: CASSSPRAGDYNEQFF. The CDR3 nucleotides read TGTGCCAGCAGCTCCCCGCGGGCGGGAGACTACAATGAGCAGTTCTTC.

This clonotype was counted a few times. The V gene is TRBV27, the J gene TRBJ2-1; D unresolved. The CDR3 has 14 amino acids. CDR1 is MNHEY, CDR2 SMNVEV, per germline (reference sequence). Trimming stripped 4 bases from V and 5 bases from J, with 12 bases between. The DNA of the CDR3 is TGTGCCAGCAGTTCCCTAAACAATAACAATGAGCAGTTCTTC. This sequence encodes CASSSLNNNNEQFF.

This clonotype has just a few counts. This chain joins TRBV7-9 and TRBJ2-7, with a possible D match to TRBD2 (5 bases). Germline CDR1 is SEHNR and CDR2 is FQNEAQ (reference sequence). This CDR3 region has 15 residues. V lost 4 bases to trimming and J lost 3 bases, with 16 bases between them. CDR3 residues: CASSSSGVDLYEQYF. DNA of the CDR3: TGTGCCAGCAGCTCCTCCGGGGTCGACCTCTACGAGCAGTACTTC.

The rearrangement links TRBV7-9 to TRBJ2-5; D tentatively fits TRBD1 or TRBD2 (5 bases each). Trimming pared 5 bases from V and 4 bases from J, leaving 11 bases between. This CDR3 spans 13 amino acids. Per the germline V gene, CDR1 is SEHNR and CDR2 is FQNEAQ (reference sequence). Here the CDR3 reads CASSARDGETQYF. CDR3 DNA: TGTGCCAGCAGCGCTCGGGACGGAGAGACCCAGTACTTC.

This clonotype was observed at least ten times. This sequence joins TRBV15 and TRBJ2-2; 16 bases map to TRBD2. The germline gives CDR1 LNHNV, CDR2 YYDKDF (reference sequence). V lost 8 bases and J lost 4; bases outside the gene matches: 4. This CDR3 comprises 16 residues. The CDR3 here is CATEGLAGGGTGELFF. DNA for the CDR3: TGTGCCACCGAGGGACTAGCGGGGGGGGGCACCGGGGAGCTGTTTTTT.

About this clonotype itself: It may be a read error: a sequence one base away is much more abundant. The chain carries TRBV5-6 and TRBJ2-4, with 16 positions matching TRBD2. From germline, CDR1 is SGHDT and CDR2 YYEEEE. V lost 4 bases and J lost 5; bases outside the gene matches: 9. This CDR3 region has 18 residues. The CDR3 nucleotides are TGTGCCAGCAGCCTGGGACTAGCGGGAGGGGGGGCCGAAAACATTCAGTACTTC. It specifies CASSLGLAGGGAENIQYF.

This clonotype occurred many times. The CDR3 coding sequence is TGCGCCAGCAGCCAATCCTTTCAGGGGGCTCAAAATCAGCCCCAGCATTTT. Its translation: CASSQSFQGAQNQPQHF. The chain links TRBV4-1 to TRBJ1-5; 8 bases map to TRBD1. This CDR3 is built from 17 residues. Trimming at V came to 2 bases and at J to 4 bases, leaving 10 bases not matched to a gene. Germline V lookup: CDR1 MGHRA, CDR2 YSYEKL.

In this sample, this clonotype turned up many times. V is TRBV7-9 and J is TRBJ2-7; D is tentatively TRBD1 or TRBD2 (5 bases each). V was clipped by 3 bases and J by 5 bases, with 8 bases between them. The CDR3 runs to 12 residues. Looked up from germline, CDR1 is SEHNR and CDR2 is FQNEAQ (reference sequence). CDR3 loop: CASSLGVHEQYF. The CDR3 DNA follows: TGTGCCAGCAGCTTGGGGGTGCACGAGCAGTACTTC.

The gene calls are TRBV30 and TRBJ1-6, with 10 bases fitting TRBD1. The CDR3 covers 15 residues. Per the germline V gene, CDR1 is GTSNPN and CDR2 is SVGIG (reference sequence). Trimming removed 4 bases from V and 5 bases from J; junction bases left unmatched: 5. The CDR3 sequence is CAWMDRGTHNSPLHF. The CDR3 DNA sequence: TGTGCCTGGATGGACAGGGGGACCCATAATTCACCCCTCCACTTT.

The chain employs TRBV3-1 and TRBJ1-1, with D maybe TRBD1 (6 bases). Germline V gene lookup returns CDR1 LGHDT and CDR2 YNNKEL (reference sequence). This CDR3 contains 9 residues. The CDR3 sequence is CVGGCSAFF. In nucleotides, the CDR3 is TGTGTGGGGGGCTGTTCCGCTTTCTTT.

The table lists this clonotype with a few counts. V gene TRBV3-1 combines with J gene TRBJ2-5; 8 nucleotides match TRBD2. The trim removed 8 bases at V and 5 bases at J, leaving 19 bases unmatched. The CDR3 consists of 17 residues. From germline, CDR1 is LGHDT and CDR2 YNNKEL (reference sequence). CDR3 region: CASAPARVLAVGETQYF. The DNA of the CDR3 is TGTGCCAGCGCACCCGCCCGGGTACTAGCGGTCGGGGAGACCCAGTACTTC.

This clonotype was counted at least ten times. The genes are TRBV2 and TRBJ1-5, with 7 bases that match TRBD1. The CDR3 length is 15 residues. Per the germline V gene, CDR1 is SNHLY and CDR2 is FYNNEI. J gave up 2 bases and V 4 bases, and 5 bases lay outside the gene matches. Written as DNA, the CDR3 is TGTGCCAGCAGTGGGGACAGTTTGGGCAATCAGCCCCAGCATTTT. Amino acids: CASSGDSLGNQPQHF.

The chain employs TRBV4-1 and TRBJ2-1, with D possibly TRBD1 on 5 matching bases. Germline CDR1 is MGHRA and CDR2 is YSYEKL. V lost 0 bases, J lost 12 bases, and 12 bases lay in between. This CDR3 region has 13 residues. The CDR3 loop is CASSQDSYRGQFF. The CDR3 region has the DNA TGCGCCAGCAGCCAAGACAGCTATAGGGGGCAGTTCTTC.